These 9 T cell receptor beta chains share one sample of origin, sequenced in a study of T cell responses to AZD1222 COVID-19 vaccine. TCRdb keeps only in-frame clones here, not all; method: immunoSEQ multiplex PCR. The sample includes 160,000 or so clones, 75% to 90% of them seen just once. The material sequenced was peripheral blood, taken 28 days after the second dose of the MenACWY control vaccine. The source is an adult who received the MenACWY meningococcal vaccine as a control.

This chain's CDR3 is CASSEVLFGGNTIYF. The CDR3 nucleotides read TGTGCCAGCAGTGAAGTTTTGTTTGGGGGAAACACCATATATTTT. J is TRBJ1-3 and V is TRBV6-1; D uncertain. Germline V gene lookup returns CDR1 MNHNS and CDR2 SASEGT. The CDR3 extends over 15 amino acids. Trimming removed 1 base at V and 4 bases at J, with 11 bases between.

The V gene is TRBV6-2 or TRBV6-3, the J gene TRBJ2-7; D tentatively reads TRBD1 or TRBD2 (5 bases each). Germline V gene data show CDR1 as MNHEY and CDR2 as SVGEGT. Trimming pared 5 bases from V and 0 bases from J, leaving 11 bases between. CDR3 length: 14 amino acids. The CDR3 loop is CASSGTASSYEQYF. The CDR3 DNA reads as TGTGCCAGCAGTGGGACCGCGAGCTCCTACGAGCAGTACTTC.

The rearrangement uses TRBV7-3 and TRBJ1-1; tentatively, D is TRBD1 (5 bases). Germline V gene sequence: CDR1 SGHTA, CDR2 FQGTGA. V was shortened by 4 bases and J by 2 bases, with 8 bases between the two germline ends. The CDR3 covers 13 residues. The CDR3 DNA sequence: TGTGCCAGCAGCTCGGGGACCAACACTGAAGCTTTCTTT. This encodes CASSSGTNTEAFF.

The CDR3 DNA is TGTGCCAGCGAGGGGGGGTTACAAGAGACCCAGTACTTC. The encoded protein is CASEGGLQETQYF. The rearrangement uses TRBV5-5 and TRBJ2-5; D is perhaps TRBD2 (7 bases). The CDR3 is 13 amino acids. V lost 7 bases and J lost 2, with 12 bases in between. CDR1 and CDR2 from the germline V gene are SGHKS and YYEKEE (reference sequence). Based on the CDR3 plus reference TRBV5-5 and TRBJ2-5, the full variable domain is DAGVTQSPTHLIKTRGQQVTLRCSPISGHKSVSWYQQVLGQGPQFIFQYYEKEERGRGNFPDRFSARQFPNYSSELNVNALLLGDSALYLCASEGGLQETQYFGPGTRLLVL.

In this sample, this clone turned up a few times. This chain joins TRBV4-3 and TRBJ2-7; 10 bases line up with TRBD1. There are 18 residues in the CDR3. J gave up 1 base and V 0 bases, and 9 bases lay outside the gene matches. CDR1 is LGHNA and CDR2 is YSLEER in the germline V gene. CDR3 in DNA: TGCGCCAGCAGCCAAGATGTAGACAGGGGGCGCGAGTCCTACGAGCAGTACTTC. Translation: CASSQDVDRGRESYEQYF.

Of note for this clone: In the same sample, other DNA sequences code for this CDR3. The gene calls are TRBV27 and TRBJ2-3; 13 bases fit TRBD2. This CDR3 region has 15 residues. Germline-derived CDR1 and CDR2 are MNHEY and SMNVEV (reference sequence). V was clipped by 5 bases and J by 4 bases; unmatched bases: 3. The CDR3 reads CASSLGLAGADTQYF. The CDR3 DNA sequence: TGTGCCAGCAGTCTCGGACTAGCGGGAGCAGATACGCAGTATTTT.

This clone was recorded only once. The chain combines TRBV30 with TRBJ1-2; TRBD1 matches 8 bases. Per the germline V gene, CDR1 is GTSNPN and CDR2 is SVGIG (reference sequence). The CDR3 runs 15 residues. After removal of 3 bases from V and 3 bases from J, the junction contained 9 bases not matched to a gene. The CDR3 region has the DNA TGTGCCTGGAGAGCCTTGACAGGGGAGTACTATGGCTACACCTTC. This gives the protein CAWRALTGEYYGYTF.

The chain carries TRBV10-2 and TRBJ1-1; D is possibly TRBD1 (5 bases). CDR1 is WSHSY, CDR2 SAAADI, per germline. The CDR3 length is 13 residues. V dropped 2 bases and J dropped 7 bases, with 11 bases sitting between them. The CDR3: CASSETLGGEAFF. CDR3 DNA sequence: TGCGCCAGCAGTGAGACGTTGGGGGGTGAAGCTTTCTTT.

The chain links TRBV12-3 or TRBV12-4 to TRBJ1-4; D ambiguous. Trimming shortened V by 7 bases and J by 5 bases, and 11 bases separated the two germline ends. This CDR3 region has 13 residues. The CDR3: CASTSELNEKLFF. The CDR3 bases are TGTGCCAGCACGTCAGAACTGAATGAAAAACTGTTTTTT.